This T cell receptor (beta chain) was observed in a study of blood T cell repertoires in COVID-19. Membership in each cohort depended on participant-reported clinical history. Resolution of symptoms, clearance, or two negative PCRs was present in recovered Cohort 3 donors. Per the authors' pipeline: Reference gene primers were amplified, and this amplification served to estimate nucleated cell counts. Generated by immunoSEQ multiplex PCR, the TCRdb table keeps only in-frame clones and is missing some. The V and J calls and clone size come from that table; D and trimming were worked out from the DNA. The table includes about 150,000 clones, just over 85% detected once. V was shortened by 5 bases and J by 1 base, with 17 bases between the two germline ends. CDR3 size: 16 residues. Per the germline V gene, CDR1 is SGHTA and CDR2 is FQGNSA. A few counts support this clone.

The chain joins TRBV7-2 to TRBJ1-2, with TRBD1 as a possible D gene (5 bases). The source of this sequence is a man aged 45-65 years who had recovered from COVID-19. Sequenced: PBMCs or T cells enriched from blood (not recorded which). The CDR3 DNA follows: TGTGCCAGCAGCATAAGAGCGGGGGGGAATAACTATGGCTACACCTTC. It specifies CASSIRAGGNNYGYTF.